One sample yielded the 26 T cell receptor beta chains listed below, sequenced in a study of identical twins. A single record per CDR3 protein comes from TCRdb applying MiXCR to the 5' RACE reads. Of around 960,000 distinct CDR3 sequences listed, 12% are singletons. The same sample was also used in a study of yellow fever vaccine responses in identical twins.

Sequenced: PBMCs. All receptors derive from a woman aged 18-30 years in good health.

This rearrangement joins TRBV11-3 to TRBJ2-1, with 11 bases identical to TRBD2. CDR3 size: 16 residues. In germline, CDR1 is SGHNT, CDR2 YENEEA. V gave up 5 bases and J gave up 3 bases; unmatched junction bases: 6. DNA for the CDR3: TGTGCCAGCAGCCTCGGGACTAGCGGATACTACAATGAGCAGTTCTTC. It yields the protein CASSLGTSGYYNEQFF.

This clonotype was found many times. The chain links TRBV6-1 to TRBJ2-3, with 7 nucleotides matching TRBD2. This CDR3 contains 14 residues. Trimming took 6 bases from V and 0 from J; bases not matched to a gene: 3. CDR1 and CDR2 from the germline V gene are MNHNS and SASEGT. The CDR3 protein is CASSPAGSTDTQYF. CDR3 nucleotides: TGTGCCAGCAGCCCAGCGGGGAGCACAGATACGCAGTATTTT.

At least ten counts were recorded for this clonotype. V is TRBV20-1 and J is TRBJ1-4; no firm D call. Between the trimmed V and J ends, which lost 6 bases and 8 bases, there was a span of 10 bases. This CDR3 spans 11 amino acids. Germline V CDR1 and CDR2: DFQATT, SNEGSKA (reference sequence). CDR3: CSATVGEKLFF. CDR3 coding DNA: TGCAGTGCCACCGTGGGGGAAAAACTGTTTTTT.

The rearrangement uses TRBV7-2 and TRBJ2-1; D call uncertain. The germline V and J ends were trimmed by 1 base and 0 bases, with 7 bases remaining between them. Germline V gene lookup returns CDR1 SGHTA and CDR2 FQGNSA. This CDR3 has 15 residues. The CDR3 DNA is TGTGCCAGCAGCTTAGATTCCACCTCCTACAATGAGCAGTTCTTC. It codes for CASSLDSTSYNEQFF.

The chain has TRBV12-3 or TRBV12-4 and TRBJ2-6; 8 bases line up with TRBD2. This CDR3 spans 16 amino acids. V was pared by 6 bases and J by 0 bases, with 4 bases of the junction left unmatched. Here the CDR3 DNA reads TGTGCCAGCAGGAACAGCGGGGGCTCTGGGGCCAACGTCCTGACTTTC. Translation: CASRNSGGSGANVLTF.

The V call is TRBV19, the J call TRBJ2-5; TRBD1 agrees at 9 bases. The CDR3 spans 16 residues. The V and J ends lost 1 base and 5 bases, in that order; junction bases with no gene match: 8. Germline V gene lookup returns CDR1 LNHDA and CDR2 SQIVND (reference sequence). The CDR3 bases are TGTGCCAGTAGTATAGGTGGCGGGACAGGGACGGAGACCCAGTACTTC. It encodes CASSIGGGTGTETQYF. The entire variable domain, with the rest obtained from reference TRBV19 and TRBJ2-5, is as follows: DGGITQSPKYLFRKEGQNVTLSCEQNLNHDAMYWYRQDPGQGLRLIYYSQIVNDFQKGDIAEGYSVSREKKESFPLTVTSAQKNPTAFYLCASSIGGGTGTETQYFGPGTRLLVL.

This clonotype was detected a few times. The gene calls are TRBV5-1 and TRBJ1-1; 7 bases agree with TRBD1. J lost 3 bases, V lost 2 bases, and 7 bases had no gene match. Germline-derived CDR1 and CDR2 are SGHRS and YFSETQ. CDR3 length: 15 residues. The CDR3 is CASSLGGSLYTEAFF. DNA of the CDR3: TGCGCCAGCAGCTTAGGGGGCAGCCTCTACACTGAAGCTTTCTTT.

V gene TRBV6-1 combines with J gene TRBJ2-7, with D perhaps TRBD1 (5 bases). The ends were cut back, 2 bases at V and 7 bases at J, with 9 bases in the middle. The CDR3 sequence is 12 residues long. Germline CDR1 is MNHNS and CDR2 is SASEGT. The CDR3 DNA follows: TGTGCCAGCAGTGAACAGGGATGGGAGCAGTACTTC. It translates to CASSEQGWEQYF.

V is TRBV20-1 and J is TRBJ2-2; weak D call: TRBD1 (8 bases). The CDR3 is made up of 15 amino acids. Deletions cut 6 bases from V and 0 bases from J, with 14 bases between. Germline-derived CDR1 and CDR2 are DFQATT and SNEGSKA (reference sequence). The CDR3 loop reads CSARQGTTNTGELFF. The CDR3 region has the DNA TGCAGTGCCAGACAGGGGACTACGAACACCGGGGAGCTGTTTTTT.

The V gene is TRBV3-1, the J gene TRBJ1-1, with no clear D. The CDR3 has 14 amino acids. Deletions cut 1 base from V and 4 bases from J, with 10 bases between. CDR1 is LGHDT, CDR2 YNNKEL, per germline (reference sequence). The CDR3: CASSQGALGTEAFF. The CDR3 DNA reads as TGTGCCAGCAGCCAAGGGGCTTTGGGCACTGAAGCTTTCTTT.

V gene TRBV7-9 combines with J gene TRBJ1-6; the D gene is possibly TRBD1 (5 bases). Between the trimmed V and J ends, which lost 5 bases and 9 bases, there was a span of 14 bases. From germline, CDR1 is SEHNR and CDR2 FQNEAQ (reference sequence). The CDR3 consists of 14 residues. This CDR3 reads CASSTGRVASPLHF. The CDR3 DNA reads as TGTGCCAGCAGCACGGGCAGGGTTGCTTCACCCCTCCACTTT. The complete variable domain, with remaining parts taken from reference TRBV7-9 and TRBJ1-6, reads DTGVSQNPRHKITKRGQNVTFRCDPISEHNRLYWYRQTLGQGPEFLTYFQNEAQLEKSRLLSDRFSAERPKGSFSTLEIQRTEQGDSAMYLCASSTGRVASPLHFGNGTRLTVT.

In this sample, this clonotype turned up a few times. The rearrangement links TRBV6-5 to TRBJ2-2, with D unclear. V lost 1 base and J lost 5, with 11 bases in between. The CDR3 has 15 residues. Germline V lookup: CDR1 MNHEY, CDR2 SVGAGI. This chain's CDR3 is CASSYYRAGTGELFF. CDR3 DNA: TGTGCCAGCAGTTACTATAGGGCCGGGACCGGGGAGCTGTTTTTT.

The chain carries TRBV13 and TRBJ2-1; 11 bases are a match to TRBD2. The length of the CDR3 is 17 residues. The V segment lost 4 bases and the J segment 3 bases; nucleotides outside the gene matches: 8. Looked up from germline, CDR1 is PRHDT and CDR2 is FYEKMQ (reference sequence). CDR3 in amino acids: CASSSRLAGSDYNEQFF. DNA for the CDR3: TGTGCCAGCAGCTCCCGACTAGCGGGATCAGACTACAATGAGCAGTTCTTC. Full variable domain (remainder filled in from reference TRBV13 and TRBJ2-1): AAGVIQSPRHLIKEKRETATLKCYPIPRHDTVYWYQQGPGQDPQFLISFYEKMQSDKGSIPDRFSAQQFSDYHSELNMSSLELGDSALYFCASSSRLAGSDYNEQFFGPGTRLTVL.

This clonotype was counted a few times. The chain carries TRBV11-2 and TRBJ1-4; D gene uncertain. The CDR3 consists of 15 residues. Looked up from germline, CDR1 is SGHAT and CDR2 is FQNNGV. Trimming removed 3 bases from V and 11 bases from J, with 19 bases in between. CDR3 protein: CASSFVGRQREKLFF. The CDR3 DNA is TGTGCCAGCAGCTTTGTTGGGAGGCAAAGAGAGAAACTGTTTTTT.

In DNA form, the CDR3 reads TGTGCCAGCAGCTTTGGCCCAGCCGGGGAGCTGTTTTTT. Its protein is CASSFGPAGELFF. The gene calls are TRBV11-2 and TRBJ2-2; D remains unclear. Germline V CDR1 and CDR2: SGHAT, FQNNGV. The V end was cut by 3 bases, the J end by 6 bases, with 8 bases between. The CDR3 extends over 13 amino acids.

This clonotype was detected only a few times. This sequence joins TRBV24-1 and TRBJ2-5; 10 bases are shared with TRBD1. Germline V gene data show CDR1 as KGHDR and CDR2 as SFDVKD. This CDR3 spans 15 amino acids. V lost 5 bases, J lost 4 bases, and 6 bases stayed unmatched. The CDR3 here is CATSVRQGAGETQYF. The CDR3 DNA follows: TGTGCCACCAGTGTCAGACAGGGGGCTGGAGAGACCCAGTACTTC.

Only one count was recorded for this clonotype. The chain has TRBV5-5 and TRBJ1-1; D ambiguous. Trimming left V 3 bases short and J 2 bases short, with 11 bases between. The germline V gene encodes CDR1 SGHKS and CDR2 YYEKEE (reference sequence). CDR3 size: 14 residues. CDR3 sequence reads: CASSSTELNTEAFF. The CDR3 region has the DNA TGTGCCAGCAGCTCGACGGAACTCAACACTGAAGCTTTCTTT. The full variable domain, completed using reference TRBV5-5 and TRBJ1-1, is DAGVTQSPTHLIKTRGQQVTLRCSPISGHKSVSWYQQVLGQGPQFIFQYYEKEERGRGNFPDRFSARQFPNYSSELNVNALLLGDSALYLCASSSTELNTEAFFGQGTRLTVV.

This clonotype was seen a handful of times. The chain recombines TRBV29-1 with TRBJ1-2; 7 positions match TRBD1. Germline CDR1 and CDR2: SQVTM and ANQGSEA. Trimming cost V 7 bases and J 2 bases; bases outside gene matches: 7. The CDR3 covers 13 residues. The CDR3 coding sequence is TGCAGCGCTGGCGGGGGACAGAACTATGGCTACACCTTC. The encoded protein is CSAGGGQNYGYTF.

This clonotype was seen many times. The V call is TRBV3-1, the J call TRBJ1-5; D is unresolved. The CDR3 totals 14 residues. CDR1 and CDR2 (germline): LGHDT, YNNKEL (reference sequence). V dropped 4 bases and J dropped 0 bases, with 7 bases sitting between them. Here the CDR3 DNA reads TGTGCCAGCAGCCGATACATTAGCAATCAGCCCCAGCATTTT. Its protein is CASSRYISNQPQHF.

J is TRBJ2-7 and V is TRBV12-3 or TRBV12-4; 13 bases agree with TRBD2. This CDR3 is built from 14 residues. V dropped 4 bases and J dropped 5; count of bases not matched to a gene: 2. The chain's CDR3 is CASSYGLAGDEQYF. CDR3 coding DNA: TGTGCCAGCAGTTACGGACTAGCGGGAGACGAGCAGTACTTC.

This clonotype has just a few counts. The chain recombines TRBV2 with TRBJ1-2, with a weak D call TRBD1 (5 bases). The germline V and J ends were trimmed by 7 bases and 6 bases, with 9 bases remaining between them. The CDR3 is made up of 11 amino acids. Germline assignment: CDR1 SNHLY and CDR2 FYNNEI. CDR3 residues: CASTGQNGYTF. The CDR3 DNA follows: TGTGCCAGCACGGGGCAGAATGGCTACACCTTC.

This chain links TRBV11-2 with TRBJ2-7; 11 positions agree with TRBD1. V shed 5 bases and J 0 bases; nucleotides not matched to a gene: 6. This CDR3 is built from 16 residues. The germline V gene has CDR1 SGHAT and CDR2 FQNNGV. CDR3 residues: CASSGTGGPSSYEQYF. The CDR3 nucleotides read TGTGCCAGCAGCGGGACAGGGGGACCAAGCTCCTACGAGCAGTACTTC.

The chain carries TRBV9 and TRBJ1-5; D gene uncertain. Trimming removed 0 bases from V and 7 bases from J, with 11 bases in between. Germline CDR1 SGDLS, CDR2 YYNGEE. This CDR3 is built from 14 residues. The CDR3 spells CASSVGGGVQPQHF. The CDR3 DNA is TGTGCCAGCAGCGTAGGAGGTGGGGTGCAGCCCCAGCATTTT.

In this sample, this clonotype turned up a few times. J is TRBJ2-3 and V is TRBV9, with 8 positions matching TRBD1. The trim removed 3 bases at V and 6 bases at J, leaving 18 bases unmatched. CDR1 SGDLS and CDR2 YYNGEE come from the germline V gene. There are 18 residues in the CDR3. The CDR3 coding sequence is TGTGCCAGCAGCGACGAACCAGGGACAGGCTTCCCCTCCGATACGCAGTATTTT. It is translated as CASSDEPGTGFPSDTQYF. The variable domain in full, with the rest retrieved from reference TRBV9 and TRBJ2-3, is DSGVTQTPKHLITATGQRVTLRCSPRSGDLSVYWYQQSLDQGLQFLIQYYNGEERAKGNILERFSAQQFPDLHSELNLSSLELGDSALYFCASSDEPGTGFPSDTQYFGPGTRLTVL.

This clonotype was recorded a few times. The genes are TRBV5-1 and TRBJ2-2; D call uncertain. This CDR3 has 15 residues. Looked up from germline, CDR1 is SGHRS and CDR2 is YFSETQ. V was cut by 1 base and J by 6 bases, with 13 bases left in between. CDR3 sequence reads: CASSLTPVAAGELFF. The CDR3 DNA is TGCGCCAGCAGCTTGACGCCCGTGGCCGCCGGGGAGCTGTTTTTT.

This clonotype appeared a few times. CDR3 region: CATSRDSGYEQYF. For the CDR3, the DNA is TGTGCCACCAGCAGGGACAGTGGATACGAGCAGTACTTC. The V gene is TRBV15, the J gene TRBJ2-7; the D gene is possibly TRBD1 (6 bases). CDR1 and CDR2 from the germline V gene are LNHNV and YYDKDF (reference sequence). This CDR3 is 13 amino acids long. V shed 3 bases and J shed 4 bases, with 10 bases lying between them. The whole variable domain, remainder taken from reference TRBV15 and TRBJ2-7, is DAMVIQNPRYQVTQFGKPVTLSCSQTLNHNVMYWYQQKSSQAPKLLFHYYDKDFNNEADTPDNFQSRRPNTSFCFLDIRSPGLGDTAMYLCATSRDSGYEQYFGPGTRLTVT.